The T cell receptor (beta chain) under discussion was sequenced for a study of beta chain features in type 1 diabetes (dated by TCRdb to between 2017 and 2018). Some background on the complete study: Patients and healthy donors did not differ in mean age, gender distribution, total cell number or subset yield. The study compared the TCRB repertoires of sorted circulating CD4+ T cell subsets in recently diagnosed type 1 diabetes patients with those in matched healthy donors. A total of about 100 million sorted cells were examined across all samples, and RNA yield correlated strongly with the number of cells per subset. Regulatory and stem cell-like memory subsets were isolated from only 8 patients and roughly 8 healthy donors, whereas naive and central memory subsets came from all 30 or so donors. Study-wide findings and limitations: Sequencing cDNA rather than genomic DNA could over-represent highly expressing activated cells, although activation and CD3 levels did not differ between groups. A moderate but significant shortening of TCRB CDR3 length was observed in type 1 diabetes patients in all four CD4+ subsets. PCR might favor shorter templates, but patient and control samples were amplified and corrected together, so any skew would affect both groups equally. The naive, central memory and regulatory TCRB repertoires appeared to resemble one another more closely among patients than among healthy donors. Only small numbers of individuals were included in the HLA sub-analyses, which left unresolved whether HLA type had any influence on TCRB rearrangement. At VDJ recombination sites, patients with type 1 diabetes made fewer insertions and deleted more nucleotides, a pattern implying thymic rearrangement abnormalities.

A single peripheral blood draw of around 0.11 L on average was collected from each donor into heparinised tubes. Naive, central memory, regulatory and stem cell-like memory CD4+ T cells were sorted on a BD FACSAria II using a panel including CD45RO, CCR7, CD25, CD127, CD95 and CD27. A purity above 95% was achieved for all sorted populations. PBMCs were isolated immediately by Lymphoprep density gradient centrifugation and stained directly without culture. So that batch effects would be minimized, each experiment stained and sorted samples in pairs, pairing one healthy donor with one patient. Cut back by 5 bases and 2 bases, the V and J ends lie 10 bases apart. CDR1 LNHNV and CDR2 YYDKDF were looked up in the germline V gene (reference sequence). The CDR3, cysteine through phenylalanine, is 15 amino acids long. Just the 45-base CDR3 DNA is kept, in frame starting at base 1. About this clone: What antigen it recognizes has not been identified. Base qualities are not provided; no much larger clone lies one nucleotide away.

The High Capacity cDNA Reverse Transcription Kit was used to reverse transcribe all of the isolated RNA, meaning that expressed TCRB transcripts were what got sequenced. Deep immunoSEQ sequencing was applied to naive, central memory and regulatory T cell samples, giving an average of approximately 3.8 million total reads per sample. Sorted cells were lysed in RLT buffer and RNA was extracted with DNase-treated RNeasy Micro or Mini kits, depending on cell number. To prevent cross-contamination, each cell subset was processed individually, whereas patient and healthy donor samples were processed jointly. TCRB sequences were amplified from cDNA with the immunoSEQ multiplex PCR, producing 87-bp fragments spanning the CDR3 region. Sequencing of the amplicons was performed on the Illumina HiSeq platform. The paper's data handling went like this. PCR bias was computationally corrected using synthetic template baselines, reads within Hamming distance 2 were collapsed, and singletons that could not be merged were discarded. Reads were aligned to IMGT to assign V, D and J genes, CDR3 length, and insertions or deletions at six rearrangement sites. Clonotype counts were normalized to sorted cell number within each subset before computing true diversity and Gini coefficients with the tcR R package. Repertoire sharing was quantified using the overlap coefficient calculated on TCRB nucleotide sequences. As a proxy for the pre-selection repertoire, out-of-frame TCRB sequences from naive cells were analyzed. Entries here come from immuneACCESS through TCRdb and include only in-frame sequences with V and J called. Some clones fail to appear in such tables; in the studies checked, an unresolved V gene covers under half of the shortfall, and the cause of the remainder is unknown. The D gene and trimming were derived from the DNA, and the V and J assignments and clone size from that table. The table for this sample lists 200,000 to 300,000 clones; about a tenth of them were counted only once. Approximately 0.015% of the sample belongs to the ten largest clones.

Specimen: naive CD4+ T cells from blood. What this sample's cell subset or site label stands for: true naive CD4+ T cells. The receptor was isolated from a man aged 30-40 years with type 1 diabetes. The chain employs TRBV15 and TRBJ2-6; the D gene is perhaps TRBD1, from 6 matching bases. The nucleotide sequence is TGTGCCACCAGCGGGGGCGCGACTGGGGCCAACGTCCTGACTTTC. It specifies CATSGGATGANVLTF.